This TCR beta chain appears in the sequencing data of a study of blood T cell repertoires in COVID-19 (dated by TCRdb to 2018 to 2021). Notes on the research overall: Samples covering the acute and convalescent phases of COVID-19 were provided by collaborators in the United States, Italy and Spain. The prospective study material was composed of cDNA or gDNA derived from T cells, B-cell-depleted T cells, or PBMCs. Subjects who had been exposed to COVID-19, were actively infected with it, or had recovered from it provided the deeply sampled blood TCRbeta repertoires that made up the dataset. The repertoires were released in a freely available public database meant as a resource for research on the immune response to SARS-CoV-2. Samples were obtained from the ongoing ImmuneRACE study (first 160 participants) and from over a thousand subjects provided by 6 global collaborators. Nearly every sample came with metadata listing a de-identified subject ID, COVID-19 status, age in years and sex. Where available, HLA class I and class II types were obtained from metadata supplied by the sample provider rather than from assay-based typing. What the research found in general, with its limitations: How much clinical and demographic metadata was included differed by source and by participant, and the metadata was provided uncurated.

Participants in the prospective study were enrolled through a virtual design, were aged about 18 to 90 years, and lived in 24 United States geographic areas. In the prospective study, participants were assigned to cohorts based on the clinical history participants reported in a screening survey and a study questionnaire. For ImmuneRACE Cohort 3, a participant was defined as recovered based on two consecutive negative NP/OP PCR tests, clearance by a healthcare professional, or resolution of symptoms. Each participant in the prospective study had whole blood, serum and a nasopharyngeal or oropharyngeal swab collected by mobile phlebotomists. Participants in the prospective study had the option to provide additional blood draws and questionnaires over a roughly 2-month period. Before DNA extraction, blood samples from the prospective study were shipped at room temperature or frozen. The immunoSEQ Assay, a bias-controlled multiplex PCR, was used to amplify TCRbeta CDR3 regions from genomic DNA. The paper's processing steps were these. The number of nucleated cells in each sample was estimated by amplification of reference gene primers within the assay. To quantify the absolute abundance of each unique TCRbeta CDR3 rearrangement, sequence reads were collapsed and filtered. For each sample, productive Simpson clonality was calculated as the square root of Simpson's diversity index over productive rearrangements. This is the immuneACCESS table as TCRdb keeps it, with only in-frame sequences that have V and J called. A part of the clones is gone; compared with another copy, unresolved V genes explain less than half, and the rest is unexplained. That table gives V, J and clone size, and the DNA gave D and trimming. The sample records some 350,000 clones, roughly nine tenths of which are singletons. Approximately 1% of the sample belongs to the ten largest clones.

This clone was observed a single time. No cognate antigen has been identified for it. No qualities accompany the bases; no much larger clone lies one base away. V is clipped by 3 bases and J by 1 base, and the sequence between their germline boundaries is 6 bases long. The CDR3 runs 13 amino acids, cysteine and phenylalanine included. The retained sequence is limited to the CDR3, 39 bases, with the frame set at the first base. CDR1 and CDR2 are read off the germline V gene (reference sequence) as LNHNV and YYDKDF. The source of this sequence is a man aged 18 to 30 who had recovered from COVID-19. What was sequenced was PBMCs or T cells enriched from blood (not recorded which). The chain links TRBV15 with TRBJ1-1, with the D gene not clear enough to name. Here is the DNA: TGTGCCACCAGCAGTTACAGGAACACTGAAGCTTTCTTT. Translated, it reads CATSSYRNTEAFF.